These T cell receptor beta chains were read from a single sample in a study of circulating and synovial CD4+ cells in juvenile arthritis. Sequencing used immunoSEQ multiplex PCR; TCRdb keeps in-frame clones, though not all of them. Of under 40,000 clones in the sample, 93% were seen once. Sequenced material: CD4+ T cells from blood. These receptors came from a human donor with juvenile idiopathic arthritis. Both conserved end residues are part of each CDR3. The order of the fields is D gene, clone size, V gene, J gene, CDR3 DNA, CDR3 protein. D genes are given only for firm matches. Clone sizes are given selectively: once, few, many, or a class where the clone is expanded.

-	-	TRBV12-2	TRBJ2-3	TGTGCAAGTCGCTTAGCCGGGGGACTAGCGAGGACAGATACGCAGTATTTT	CASRLAGGLARTDTQYF
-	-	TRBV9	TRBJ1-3	TGTGCCAGCAGCGCCCCTGCAGGGGATTACTCTGGAAACACCATATATTTT	CASSAPAGDYSGNTIYF
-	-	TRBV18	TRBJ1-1	TGTGCCAGCTCACCACCGCAGGGAGGCTCCATGAACACTGAAGCTTTCTTT	CASSPPQGGSMNTEAFF
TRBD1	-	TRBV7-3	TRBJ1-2	TGTGCCAGCAGCTTGACGGGACAGGAGGTCTATGGCTACACCTTC	CASSLTGQEVYGYTF
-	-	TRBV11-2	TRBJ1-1	TGTGCCAGCAGCCCTGGGGCTTCCACTGAAGCTTTCTTT	CASSPGASTEAFF
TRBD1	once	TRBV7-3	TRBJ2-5	TGTGCCAGCAGCCCAACCGGGACAGGGGGAGAGACCCAGTACTTC	CASSPTGTGGETQYF
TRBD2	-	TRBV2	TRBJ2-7	TGTGCCAGCAGCGACCAACCACGTGGGACTAGCGGGCAGAATTACGAGCAGTACTTC	CASSDQPRGTSGQNYEQYF
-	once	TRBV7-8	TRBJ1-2	TGTGCCAGCAGCTTAGTTCAGGCGAATAACTATGGCTACACCTTC	CASSLVQANNYGYTF
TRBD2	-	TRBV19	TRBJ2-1	TGTGCCAGTAGTATCCTGGGAACTTCTAGCGGGATCCTGGGGTCTCTTTACGAGCAGTTCTTC	CASSILGTSSGILGSLYEQFF
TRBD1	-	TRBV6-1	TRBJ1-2	TGTGCCAGCAGAGGAGGGACAGTTCGTGGCTACACCTTC	CASRGGTVRGYTF
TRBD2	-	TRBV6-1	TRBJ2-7	TGTGCCAGCATTAGGACTAGCGGTTATTACGAGCAGTACTTC	CASIRTSGYYEQYF
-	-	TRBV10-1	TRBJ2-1	TGCGCCAGCAGTGAGTCTAGCGCGGTATGGGGTGAGCAGTTCTTC	CASSESSAVWGEQFF
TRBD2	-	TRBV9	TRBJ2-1	TGTGCCAGCAGCGCCGGGACTAGCGGTTACAATGAGCAGTTCTTC	CASSAGTSGYNEQFF
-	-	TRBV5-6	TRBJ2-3	TGTGCCAGCAGGCTTAACACAGCTAGCACAGATACGCAGTATTTT	CASRLNTASTDTQYF
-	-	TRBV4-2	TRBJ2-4	TGTGCCAGCAGCCAAGCCCTAGAGAACATTCAGTACTTC	CASSQALENIQYF
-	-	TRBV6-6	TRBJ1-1	TGTGCCAGCAGTTACTCAGGCGGAGGTAATGAAGCTTTCTTT	CASSYSGGGNEAFF
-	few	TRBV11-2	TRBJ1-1	TGTGCCAGCAGCTTACAGTCAGTTGAAGCTTTCTTT	CASSLQSVEAFF
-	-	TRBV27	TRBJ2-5	TGTGCCAGCAGTTTATCGAGAGAGACCCAGTACTTC	CASSLSRETQYF
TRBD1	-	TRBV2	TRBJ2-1	TGTGCCAGCAGTGTTCACCTGGGACAGGGGTTCTTC	CASSVHLGQGFF
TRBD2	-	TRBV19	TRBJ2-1	TGTGCCAGTAGGCGGACTAGCGGAGCTACCTACAATGAGCAGTTCTTC	CASRRTSGATYNEQFF
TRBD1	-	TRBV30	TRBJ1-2	TGTGCCTGGAGGCCCCGGGACAGGTGGGAAAATGGCTACACCTTC	CAWRPRDRWENGYTF
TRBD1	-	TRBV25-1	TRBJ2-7	TGTGCCAGCAGTGTACAGGGGGCCGACGAGCAGTACTTC	CASSVQGADEQYF
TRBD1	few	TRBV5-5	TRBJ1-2	TGTGCCAGCAGCTTGTTACAGGGGGGAGGCTATGGCTACACCTTC	CASSLLQGGGYGYTF
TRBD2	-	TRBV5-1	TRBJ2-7	TGCGCCAGCAGCTCCCGTATGGGCGGGAGTGTCAACTACGAGCAGTACTTC	CASSSRMGGSVNYEQYF
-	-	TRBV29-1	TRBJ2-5	TGCAGCGTTGAAGTGCGAACGGGGACGGAGGGGGCTAGGGAGACCCAGTACTTC	CSVEVRTGTEGARETQYF